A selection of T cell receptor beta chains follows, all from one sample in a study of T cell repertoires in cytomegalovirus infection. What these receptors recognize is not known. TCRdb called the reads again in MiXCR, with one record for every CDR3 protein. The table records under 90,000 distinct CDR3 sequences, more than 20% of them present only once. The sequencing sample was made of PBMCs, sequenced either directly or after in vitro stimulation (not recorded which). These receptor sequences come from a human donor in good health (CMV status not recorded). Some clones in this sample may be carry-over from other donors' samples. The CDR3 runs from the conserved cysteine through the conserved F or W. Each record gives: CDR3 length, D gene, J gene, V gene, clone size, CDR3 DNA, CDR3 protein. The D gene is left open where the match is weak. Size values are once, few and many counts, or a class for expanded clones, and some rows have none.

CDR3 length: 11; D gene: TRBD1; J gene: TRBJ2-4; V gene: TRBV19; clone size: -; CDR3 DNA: TGTGCCAGTAGTAACAGACAGGGGGGGACCTTC; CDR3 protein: CASSNRQGGTF
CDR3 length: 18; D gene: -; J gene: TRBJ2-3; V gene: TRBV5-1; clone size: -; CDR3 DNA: TGCGCCAGCAGCTTGGAGCCCTCCGGGACACGTCCCACAGATACGCAGTATTTT; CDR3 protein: CASSLEPSGTRPTDTQYF
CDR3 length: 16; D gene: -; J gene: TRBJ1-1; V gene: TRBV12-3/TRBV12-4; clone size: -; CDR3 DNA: TGTGCCAGCAGCCAAGCCCCAGGTTGGTACACCACTGAAGCTTTCTTT; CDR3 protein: CASSQAPGWYTTEAFF
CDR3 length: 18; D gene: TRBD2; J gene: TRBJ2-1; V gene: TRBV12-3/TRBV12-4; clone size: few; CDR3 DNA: TGTGCCAGCAGTTTAGCGCGACTAGCGGGAGTTATTTACAATGAGCAGTTCTTC; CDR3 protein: CASSLARLAGVIYNEQFF
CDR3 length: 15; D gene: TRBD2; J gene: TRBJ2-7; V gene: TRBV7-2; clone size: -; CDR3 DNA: TGTGCCAGCAGCTTAGTAGCGGGAGATCGGTACGAGCAGTACTTC; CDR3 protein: CASSLVAGDRYEQYF
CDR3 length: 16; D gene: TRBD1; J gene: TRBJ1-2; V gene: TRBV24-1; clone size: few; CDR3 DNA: TGTGCCACCAGTGATCCTTCCCGGACAGGGAATTTTGGCTACACCTTC; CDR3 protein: CATSDPSRTGNFGYTF
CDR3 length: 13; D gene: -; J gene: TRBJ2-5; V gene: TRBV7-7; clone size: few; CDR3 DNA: TGTGCTAGCAGCTTCATCCCGCAAGAGACCCAGTACTTC; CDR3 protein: CASSFIPQETQYF
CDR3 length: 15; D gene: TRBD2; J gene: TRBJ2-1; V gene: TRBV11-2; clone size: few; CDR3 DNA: TGTGCCAGCCGGGAACTAGCGAAGGTAGACAATGAGCAGTTCTTC; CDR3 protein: CASRELAKVDNEQFF
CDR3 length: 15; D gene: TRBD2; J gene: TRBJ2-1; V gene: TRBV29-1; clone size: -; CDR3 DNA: TGCAGCGTAGGAAGGGGACTAGCAAAATACAATGAGCAGTTCTTC; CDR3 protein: CSVGRGLAKYNEQFF
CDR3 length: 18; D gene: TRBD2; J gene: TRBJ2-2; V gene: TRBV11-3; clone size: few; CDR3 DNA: TGTGCCAGCAGCTTAGATCTGCGACTAGCGGCGAACACCGGGGAGCTGTTTTTT; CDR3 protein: CASSLDLRLAANTGELFF
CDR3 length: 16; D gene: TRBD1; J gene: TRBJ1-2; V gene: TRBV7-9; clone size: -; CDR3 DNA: TGTGCCAGCAGCTTATCCGTTGAGGACAGGGTCTCCGGCTACACCTTC; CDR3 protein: CASSLSVEDRVSGYTF
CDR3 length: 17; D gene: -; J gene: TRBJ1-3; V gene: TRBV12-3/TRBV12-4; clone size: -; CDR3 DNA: TGTGCCAGCAGTTTAGCCATGGGGGGCCGCTCTGGAAACACCATATATTTT; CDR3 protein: CASSLAMGGRSGNTIYF
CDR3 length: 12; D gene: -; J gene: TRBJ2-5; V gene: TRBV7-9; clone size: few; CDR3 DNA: TGTGCCAGCAGTACAGGGCCGGTGACCCAGTACTTC; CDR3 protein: CASSTGPVTQYF
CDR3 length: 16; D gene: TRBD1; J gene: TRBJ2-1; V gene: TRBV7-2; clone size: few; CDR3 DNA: TGTGCCAGCAGCTTAGTCTGGCAGGGGGCAGGCAATGAGCAGTTCTTC; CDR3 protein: CASSLVWQGAGNEQFF
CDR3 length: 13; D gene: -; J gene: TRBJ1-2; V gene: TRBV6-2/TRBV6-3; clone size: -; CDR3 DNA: TGTGCCAGCAGTAACGGGCTTCAGAGGGGCTACACCTTC; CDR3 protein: CASSNGLQRGYTF
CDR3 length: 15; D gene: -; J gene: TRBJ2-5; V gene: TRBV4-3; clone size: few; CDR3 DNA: TGCGCCAGCAGCCGAGGGGGGGGGGCCCAAGAGACCCAGTACTTC; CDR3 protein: CASSRGGGAQETQYF
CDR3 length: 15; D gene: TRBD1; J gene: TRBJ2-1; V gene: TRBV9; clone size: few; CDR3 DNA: TGTGCCAGCAGCGTAGATGGGACAGACTACAATGAGCAGTTCTTC; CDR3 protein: CASSVDGTDYNEQFF
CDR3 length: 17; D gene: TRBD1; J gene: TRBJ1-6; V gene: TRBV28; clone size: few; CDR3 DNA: TGTGCCAGCAGTGGCGGGACAGGGGAATCCTATAATTCACCCCTCCACTTT; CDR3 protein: CASSGGTGESYNSPLHF
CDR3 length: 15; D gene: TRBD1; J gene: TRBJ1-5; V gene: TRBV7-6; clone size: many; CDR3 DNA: TGTGCCAGCAGCTTAGGCGGACAGGCTAATCAGCCCCAGCATTTT; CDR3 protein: CASSLGGQANQPQHF